Following are 14 T cell receptor beta chains from one sample sequenced in a study of T cell responses to AZD1222 COVID-19 vaccine. Data came from immunoSEQ multiplex PCR; TCRdb stores just in-frame clones and leaves some out. The sample carries about 79,000 clones, around 80% recorded once. The sequencing here drew on peripheral blood, taken on day 0 of AZD1222 vaccination. Receptors originate from an adult in good health.

The CDR3, as DNA: TGTGCCAGCAAAGGGACAGGGGCCTACGAGCAGTACTTC. It specifies CASKGTGAYEQYF. The V and J genes are TRBV6-5 and TRBJ2-7; 10 bases are shared with TRBD1. The J segment lost 2 bases and the V segment lost 7 bases, leaving 2 bases of the junction unmatched. The germline gives CDR1 MNHEY, CDR2 SVGAGI. This CDR3 is 13 amino acids long.

The V and J genes are TRBV24-1 and TRBJ2-3; D is unresolved. V was trimmed by 4 bases and J by 0 bases, leaving 13 bases between them. This CDR3 region has 16 residues. Germline assignment: CDR1 KGHDR and CDR2 SFDVKD. The CDR3 loop is CATSDPQGVSTDTQYF. The CDR3 region has the DNA TGTGCCACCAGTGACCCCCAAGGCGTTAGCACAGATACGCAGTATTTT.

This clone was observed at least ten times. This chain joins TRBV9 and TRBJ2-2; perhaps TRBD1 as D (6 bases). The germline V gene has CDR1 SGDLS and CDR2 YYNGEE. V was shortened by 3 bases and J by 6 bases, with 18 bases between the two germline ends. The CDR3 totals 16 residues. This CDR3 reads CASSERSKGVAGELFF. The CDR3 DNA reads as TGTGCCAGCAGCGAGCGTAGTAAGGGGGTCGCCGGGGAGCTGTTTTTT.

The rearrangement joins TRBV7-6 to TRBJ1-1; D unclear. The germline V gene encodes CDR1 SGHVS and CDR2 FNYEAQ. This CDR3 is 13 amino acids long. Between the trimmed V and J ends, which lost 5 bases and 1 base, there was a span of 8 bases. CDR3 in DNA: TGTGCCAGCAGCGCCCTGGGGAACACTGAAGCTTTCTTT. Protein: CASSALGNTEAFF. Full variable domain (remainder filled in from reference TRBV7-6 and TRBJ1-1): GAGVSQSPRYKVTKRGQDVALRCDPISGHVSLYWYRQALGQGPEFLTYFNYEAQQDKSGLPNDRFSAERPEGSISTLTIQRTEQRDSAMYRCASSALGNTEAFFGQGTRLTVV.

This sequence joins TRBV5-4 and TRBJ2-1; 10 nucleotides align to TRBD2. J was trimmed by 7 bases and V by 3 bases; bases with no gene match: 7. The CDR3 loop spans 15 amino acids. CDR1 SGHNT and CDR2 YYREEE come from the germline V gene (reference sequence). CDR3 DNA sequence: TGTGCCAGCAGCTCCGCTAGCGGGAGTAGTAATGAGCAGTTCTTC. This translates into CASSSASGSSNEQFF.

The J gene is TRBJ1-6, the V gene TRBV4-1, with D perhaps matching TRBD1 (6 bases). V dropped 1 base and J dropped 4 bases, with 8 bases sitting between them. Germline V CDR1 and CDR2: MGHRA, YSYEKL. This CDR3 is 15 amino acids long. The CDR3: CASSQVQGYNSPLHF. The CDR3 DNA is TGCGCCAGCAGCCAAGTGCAGGGGTATAATTCACCCCTCCACTTT.

V usage is TRBV2 and J usage is TRBJ1-1; 9 positions match TRBD1. V shed 6 bases, J shed 8 bases, and the junction held 1 base outside the gene matches. The CDR3 sequence is 11 residues long. Per the germline V gene, CDR1 is SNHLY and CDR2 is FYNNEI. The CDR3 sequence: CASRGTGEAFF. The CDR3 nucleotides read TGTGCCAGCAGGGGGACAGGGGAAGCTTTCTTT. The complete variable domain, with remaining parts taken from reference TRBV2 and TRBJ1-1, reads EPEVTQTPSHQVTQMGQEVILRCVPISNHLYFYWYRQILGQKVEFLVSFYNNEISEKSEIFDDQFSVERPDGSNFTLKIRSTKLEDSAMYFCASRGTGEAFFGQGTRLTVV.

CDR3 sequence (DNA): TGCAGCTCCCAGGTGGGAGTAGGAGAAAAACTGTTTTTT. It yields the protein CSSQVGVGEKLFF. The rearrangement uses TRBV29-1 and TRBJ1-4; no clear D. Trimming took 8 bases from V and 8 from J, leaving 18 bases between them. The CDR3 loop spans 13 amino acids. CDR1 SQVTM and CDR2 ANQGSEA come from the germline V gene.

The chain joins TRBV11-3 to TRBJ2-2, with 8 bases fitting TRBD1. From germline, CDR1 is SGHNT and CDR2 YENEEA. The CDR3 runs to 14 residues. V was clipped by 3 bases and J by 5 bases; unmatched bases: 2. The CDR3 sequence: CASSFDRGTGELFF. CDR3 in DNA: TGTGCCAGCAGCTTCGACAGGGGTACCGGGGAGCTGTTTTTT. The full variable domain, its missing parts supplied by reference TRBV11-3 and TRBJ2-2, is EAGVVQSPRYKIIEKKQPVAFWCNPISGHNTLYWYLQNLGQGPELLIRYENEEAVDDSQLPKDRFSAERLKGVDSTLKIQPAELGDSAVYLCASSFDRGTGELFFGEGSRLTVL.

The J gene is TRBJ2-1, the V gene TRBV28, with TRBD1 as a possible D gene (6 bases). Germline CDR1 reads MDHEN; CDR2 reads SYDVKM. The CDR3 is 14 residues long. V was shortened by 4 bases and J by 10 bases, with 17 bases between the two germline ends. The CDR3 protein is CASSSSPHGTEQFF. The DNA for the CDR3 is TGTGCCAGCAGTTCCTCCCCCCACGGGACAGAGCAGTTCTTC.

CDR3 in DNA: TGTGCCAGTATTAGGCCGGGAGGGGTTAATGAGCAGTTCTTC. Amino acids: CASIRPGGVNEQFF. The V call is TRBV19, the J call TRBJ2-1; TRBD2 aligns across 8 bases. CDR3 length equals 14 residues. The junction had 9 bases not matched to a gene; V was cut back by 7 bases and J by 7 bases. The germline V gene has CDR1 LNHDA and CDR2 SQIVND (reference sequence). Drawing the rest from reference TRBV19 and TRBJ2-1, the complete variable domain is DGGITQSPKYLFRKEGQNVTLSCEQNLNHDAMYWYRQDPGQGLRLIYYSQIVNDFQKGDIAEGYSVSREKKESFPLTVTSAQKNPTAFYLCASIRPGGVNEQFFGPGTRLTVL.

The J gene is TRBJ1-3, the V gene TRBV19, with a possible D match to TRBD1 (5 bases). The CDR3 contains 13 residues. Trimming cost V 9 bases and J 4 bases, with 13 bases left between them. The germline gives CDR1 LNHDA, CDR2 SQIVND (reference sequence). This chain's CDR3 is CASRRDGGNTIYF. For the CDR3, the DNA is TGTGCCAGCCGAAGGGACGGCGGAAACACCATATATTTT.

This clone has a handful of counts. V usage is TRBV5-5 and J usage is TRBJ2-7; 10 nucleotides align to TRBD1. There are 15 residues in the CDR3. The junction had 4 bases not matched to a gene; V was cut back by 4 bases and J by 0 bases. Germline V lookup: CDR1 SGHKS, CDR2 YYEKEE (reference sequence). The CDR3: CASSGQGDRSYEQYF. CDR3 sequence (DNA): TGTGCCAGCAGCGGACAGGGGGACCGCTCCTACGAGCAGTACTTC.

The CDR3 DNA reads TGTGCCAGCTCACCGGGCGGGGTTGAAGCTTTCTTT. The encoded protein is CASSPGGVEAFF. The V and J genes are TRBV18 and TRBJ1-1, with D hard to call. The CDR3 loop spans 12 amino acids. V was shortened by 3 bases and J by 7 bases, with 9 bases between the two germline ends. The germline gives CDR1 KGHSH, CDR2 LQKENI.